These T cell receptor beta chains were read from a single sample in a study of beta chain features in type 1 diabetes. Sequencing was performed with immunoSEQ multiplex PCR; in TCRdb, only in-frame clones are kept and a portion is missing. The sample holds 350,000 or so clones; 20% are singletons and the top ten take around 0.04%. The material sequenced was naive CD4+ T cells from blood. The receptors here all came from a woman aged 18-29 years in good health. Both conserved end residues are part of each CDR3. D genes are given only for firm matches. Where a row states a size, it is once, few, many or the class of an expanded clone; other rows omit it.

J gene | V gene | clone size | D gene | CDR3 DNA | CDR3 protein
TRBJ1-1 | TRBV2 | - | - | TGTGCCAGCAGTTTGGACAGAAACACTGAAGCTTTCTTT | CASSLDRNTEAFF
TRBJ2-7 | TRBV25-1 | - | TRBD2 | TGTGCCAGCAGTGAGCCGAGCGGGGGACCCTACGAGCAGTACTTC | CASSEPSGGPYEQYF
TRBJ2-6 | TRBV5-1 | - | TRBD1 | TGCGCCAGCAGCTTGACGACAGGGGGCTCTGGGGCCAACGTCCTGACTTTC | CASSLTTGGSGANVLTF
TRBJ1-6 | TRBV12-5 | few | - | TGTGCTAGTGGTTTGACAGGGACACCCCTCCACTTT | CASGLTGTPLHF
TRBJ2-3 | TRBV6-6 | - | TRBD2 | TGTGCCAGCAGACAGCGGGAGCTGACAGATACGCAGTATTTT | CASRQRELTDTQYF
TRBJ1-2 | TRBV7-8 | - | - | TGTGCCAGCAGCTCCCAGGGCGTATCGGGCTACACCTTC | CASSSQGVSGYTF
TRBJ2-1 | TRBV5-1 | few | - | TGCGCCAGCAGCCAAAACCCGGTAGGAGGGTACAATGAGCAGTTCTTC | CASSQNPVGGYNEQFF
TRBJ1-1 | TRBV7-2 | - | - | TGTGCCAGCAGCTTCGCGGGGGCCCCGAGGACTGAAGCTTTCTTT | CASSFAGAPRTEAFF
TRBJ1-2 | TRBV7-2 | - | - | TGTGCCAGCAGCCGCGAAGACTATGGCTACACCTTC | CASSREDYGYTF
TRBJ1-1 | TRBV30 | few | - | TGTGCCTGGAGCAGGGACACTGAAGCTTTCTTT | CAWSRDTEAFF
TRBJ2-7 | TRBV7-9 | - | - | TGTGCCAGCAGTCTACAGGAGACCTCCTACGAGCAGTACTTC | CASSLQETSYEQYF
TRBJ2-5 | TRBV5-4 | - | TRBD2 | TGTGCCAGCAGCTGGGGCGGGAGAGGAGAGACCCAGTACTTC | CASSWGGRGETQYF
TRBJ1-2 | TRBV14 | - | TRBD1 | TGTGCCAGCAGCCTCGACAGGGACTATGGCTACACCTTC | CASSLDRDYGYTF
TRBJ1-1 | TRBV5-1 | - | TRBD1 | TGCGCCAGCAGCTTAGGGACAGGGGGCAAAAACACTGAAGCTTTCTTT | CASSLGTGGKNTEAFF
TRBJ2-5 | TRBV19 | - | - | TGTGCCAGTAGCCAAACAGGGTTAGGAGAGACCCAGTACTTC | CASSQTGLGETQYF
TRBJ2-1 | TRBV10-3 | - | TRBD2 | TGTGCCATCGCGGCGGGGGTCTCCTACAATGAGCAGTTCTTC | CAIAAGVSYNEQFF
TRBJ2-4 | TRBV25-1 | - | - | TGTGCCAGCAGTGAAGGAGCCCTAGCCCAGATTCAGTACTTC | CASSEGALAQIQYF
TRBJ2-7 | TRBV6-5 | - | TRBD1 | TGTGCCAGCCGTCTTACCGGGACAGGTCGGGACGAGCAGTACTTC | CASRLTGTGRDEQYF
TRBJ2-1 | TRBV14 | few | - | TGTGCCAGCAGCCGAGGCTCTAGTCTCCTTACCTACAATGAGCAGTTCTTC | CASSRGSSLLTYNEQFF
TRBJ2-7 | TRBV5-1 | - | TRBD1 | TGCGCCAGCTGTGCTGGGGACAGCTCCTACGAGCAGTACTTC | CASCAGDSSYEQYF
TRBJ2-7 | TRBV7-2 | - | TRBD2 | TGTGCCAGCAGCCGCGGACTAGCGGGGGGGTCCTACGAGCAGTACTTC | CASSRGLAGGSYEQYF
TRBJ2-1 | TRBV5-1 | - | TRBD1 | TGCGCCAGCAGTCAGGACAGGGACTACAATGAGCAGTTCTTC | CASSQDRDYNEQFF
TRBJ2-1 | TRBV30 | - | TRBD2 | TGTGCCTGGAGTGATCTGGCTAGCGGGAGGCGGAGCTCCTACAATGAGCAGTTCTTC | CAWSDLASGRRSSYNEQFF
TRBJ2-2 | TRBV9 | - | TRBD1 | TGTGCCAGCAGCGTGAGAGGGACAGGGATGGCCGGGGAGCTGTTTTTT | CASSVRGTGMAGELFF
TRBJ2-3 | TRBV2 | few | TRBD2 | TGTGCCAGCAGTGAACGGGGGGGCACAGATACGCAGTATTTT | CASSERGGTDTQYF
TRBJ2-1 | TRBV12-5 | - | TRBD2 | TGTGCTAGTGGTTCTCACCCCGGGACTAGCGGCACAATGACTCAGTTCTTC | CASGSHPGTSGTMTQFF
TRBJ2-3 | TRBV29-1 | few | - | TGCAGCGTTGCCGGGGGTGGGAGGATCAGCACAGATACGCAGTATTTT | CSVAGGGRISTDTQYF
TRBJ1-1 | TRBV29-1 | - | - | TGCAGCGTTGAAGGATCGACAGCCAACACTGAAGCTTTCTTT | CSVEGSTANTEAFF
TRBJ1-6 | TRBV20-1 | - | - | TGCAGTGCTGGCCTTTATTCACCCCTCCACTTT | CSAGLYSPLHF
TRBJ1-1 | TRBV5-4 | - | TRBD1 | TGTGCCAGCAGCCCCGCAGGGGGCGGGTATGACACTGAAGCTTTCTTT | CASSPAGGGYDTEAFF
TRBJ2-1 | TRBV14 | few | TRBD2 | TGTGCCAGCAGCCGTTCCTCTAGCGGGGGAGCCTACAATGAGCAGTTCTTC | CASSRSSSGGAYNEQFF
TRBJ1-5 | TRBV30 | few | - | TGTGCCTGGAGTGCGGGTTTGGATCAGCCCCAGCATTTT | CAWSAGLDQPQHF
TRBJ2-6 | TRBV7-2 | - | - | TGTGCCAGCAGCTTAGTGGGGGCGAGGGGGGCCAACGTCCTGACTTTC | CASSLVGARGANVLTF
TRBJ2-7 | TRBV4-2 | - | TRBD1 | TGTGCCAGCAGCCAGGCTGGGACAGGGCCCTACGAGCAGTACTTC | CASSQAGTGPYEQYF
TRBJ2-3 | TRBV4-3 | once | - | TGCGCCAGCAGCCCTACCCTTCCAGATACGCAGTATTTT | CASSPTLPDTQYF
TRBJ1-1 | TRBV30 | - | - | TGTGCCTGGAGTGTGGGGGCCACTGAAGCTTTCTTT | CAWSVGATEAFF
TRBJ2-1 | TRBV10-3 | few | - | TGTGCCATCAGGGCCAGGGTGGAAGAATACAATGAGCAGTTCTTC | CAIRARVEEYNEQFF
TRBJ2-7 | TRBV29-1 | - | - | TGCAGCGTCAGGCTCAAGACAGGCAGTACCTACGAGCAGTACTTC | CSVRLKTGSTYEQYF
TRBJ2-2 | TRBV2 | - | TRBD1 | TGTGCCAGCGGGGGGACAGGGGCGTACACCGGGGAGCTGTTTTTT | CASGGTGAYTGELFF
TRBJ1-2 | TRBV30 | - | - | TGTGCCTGGGGTCTAAGGGGGGGTCGTGGCTACACCTTC | CAWGLRGGRGYTF
TRBJ2-1 | TRBV5-4 | - | TRBD2 | TGTGCCAGCAGTCCGGGACTAGCATCGCGGAATGAGCAGTTCTTC | CASSPGLASRNEQFF
TRBJ1-5 | TRBV11-2 | - | - | TGTGCCAGCAGTCCGGGACAAAACAATCAGCCCCAGCATTTT | CASSPGQNNQPQHF
TRBJ1-5 | TRBV30 | few | - | TGTGCCTGGAGTGGACACAGTACAGGCAATCAGCCCCAGCATTTT | CAWSGHSTGNQPQHF
TRBJ1-5 | TRBV6-1 | - | TRBD1 | TGTGCCACTACACAGGGGCTGGATCAGCCCCAGCATTTT | CATTQGLDQPQHF
TRBJ2-5 | TRBV4-1 | few | - | TGCGCCAGCAGCCAAGAAGCGGAGACCCAGTACTTC | CASSQEAETQYF
TRBJ2-7 | TRBV7-2 | few | - | TGTGCCAGCAGCGAGGGAGGGACAAGCTACGAGCAGTACTTC | CASSEGGTSYEQYF
TRBJ2-6 | TRBV19 | - | TRBD2 | TGTGCCAGTAGCCCGGGGGGATTCTACACTGGGGCCAACGTCCTGACTTTC | CASSPGGFYTGANVLTF
TRBJ2-3 | TRBV5-4 | - | TRBD2 | TGTGCCAGCAGCTTGGGGACTAGCGGGGACACAGATACGCAGTATTTT | CASSLGTSGDTDTQYF
TRBJ2-4 | TRBV7-9 | few | TRBD1 | TGTGCCAGCAGCCTCGGGACAGGGGACATTCAGTACTTC | CASSLGTGDIQYF